The 5 T cell receptor beta chains listed next were all sequenced from one sample in a study of tumor-infiltrating lymphocytes in primary liver carcinoma. The template, around 540 ng total RNA, yielded TCR beta cDNA made with a constant-region primer. The TCR beta library was amplified through three nested multiplex PCR rounds in a modified ARM-PCR procedure. In the first two PCR rounds, TRBV1-TRBV30 forward primers were paired with a C-beta reverse primer, and each round lasted about 10 cycles. TCRdb reprocessed the multiplex PCR reads with MiXCR, giving one entry per CDR3 protein. The sample gives nearly 45,000 distinct CDR3 sequences, over 70% of which show up once; about a fifth is in the top ten. Scientists recovered RNA and DNA together from roughly 20-30 mg of unsorted bulk tissue. The source material was liver tumor tissue from sampling region 2. Subset in this sample: tumor region T2, inferior pole. Source of these receptors: a man aged 35-49 years with primary liver carcinoma and hepatitis B virus infection.

A note on this clonotype: A read error may produce the germline difference seen at one junction end. The rearrangement uses TRBV2 and TRBJ2-7; the D call may be TRBD1 or TRBD2 (5 bases each). CDR3 length: 12 residues. CDR1 is SNHLY and CDR2 is FYNNEI in the germline V gene. The CDR3 nucleotides read TGTGCCAGCTTTCGGGACGCCTACGTGCAGTACTTC. This sequence encodes CASFRDAYVQYF. Based on the CDR3 plus reference TRBV2 and TRBJ2-7, the full variable domain is EPEVTQTPSHQVTQMGQEVILRCVPISNHLYFYWYRQILGQKVEFLVSFYNNEISEKSEIFDDQFSVERPDGSNFTLKIRSTKLEDSAMYFCASFRDAYVQYFGPGTRLTVT.

This clonotype was seen a single time. The rearrangement links TRBV6-1 to TRBJ2-6, with 7 bases matching TRBD1. Germline V gene data show CDR1 as MNHNS and CDR2 as SASEGT. This CDR3 contains 16 residues. V trimming: 10 bases; J trimming: 6 bases; junction bases outside the gene matches: 15. The CDR3 loop reads CANTEQGLAEANVLTF. CDR3 coding DNA: TGTGCCAACACCGAACAGGGGTTAGCTGAGGCCAACGTCCTGACTTTC.

Worth noting for this clonotype: A read error may produce the germline difference seen at one junction end. The rearrangement links TRBV6-2 or TRBV6-3 to TRBJ2-3, with D unclear. The germline gives CDR1 MNHEY, CDR2 SVGEGT. The CDR3 covers 13 residues. The CDR3 nucleotides read TGCGGCAGCAGCCACCCACCGCCCAATACGCAGTATTTT. Its translation: CGSSHPPPNTQYF.

This chain connects TRBV10-3 to TRBJ2-6, with D possibly TRBD2 on 6 matching bases. The germline V gene has CDR1 ENHRY and CDR2 SYGVKD. V was pared by 8 bases and J by 0 bases, with 11 bases between. This CDR3 spans 15 amino acids. CDR3 amino acids: CAIGGAVSGANVLTF. The CDR3 DNA follows: TGTGCCATCGGCGGGGCGGTCTCTGGGGCCAACGTCCTGACTTTC.

This clonotype has more than one count but fewer than ten. Being one base from a much bigger clone, this may be a read error. The chain has TRBV24-1 and TRBJ2-7; D is undetermined. The CDR3 length is 13 residues. The germline CDR1 and CDR2 sequences are KGHDR and SFDVKD. The chain's CDR3 is CVTSDVSSYEQYF. The CDR3 DNA is TGTGTCACCAGTGATGTGAGTAGTTACGAGCAGTACTTC.